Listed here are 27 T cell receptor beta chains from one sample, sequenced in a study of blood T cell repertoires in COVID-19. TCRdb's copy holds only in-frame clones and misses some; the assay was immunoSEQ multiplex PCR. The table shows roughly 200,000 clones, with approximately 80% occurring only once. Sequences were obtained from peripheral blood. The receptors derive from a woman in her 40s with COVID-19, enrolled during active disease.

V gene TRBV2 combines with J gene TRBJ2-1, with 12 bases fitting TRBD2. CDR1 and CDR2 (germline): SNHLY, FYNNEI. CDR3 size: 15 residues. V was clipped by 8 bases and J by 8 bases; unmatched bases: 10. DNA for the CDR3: TGTGCCAGCGGGATCGCTAGCGGGAGGGTAGATGAGCAGTTCTTC. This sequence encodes CASGIASGRVDEQFF. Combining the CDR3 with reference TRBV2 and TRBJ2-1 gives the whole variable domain EPEVTQTPSHQVTQMGQEVILRCVPISNHLYFYWYRQILGQKVEFLVSFYNNEISEKSEIFDDQFSVERPDGSNFTLKIRSTKLEDSAMYFCASGIASGRVDEQFFGPGTRLTVL.

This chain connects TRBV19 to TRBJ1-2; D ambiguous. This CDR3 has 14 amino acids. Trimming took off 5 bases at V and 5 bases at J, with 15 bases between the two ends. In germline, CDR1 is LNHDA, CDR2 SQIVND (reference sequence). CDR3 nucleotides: TGTGCCAGTAGTTTCGGACCTTCGGGGTATGGCTACACCTTC. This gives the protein CASSFGPSGYGYTF.

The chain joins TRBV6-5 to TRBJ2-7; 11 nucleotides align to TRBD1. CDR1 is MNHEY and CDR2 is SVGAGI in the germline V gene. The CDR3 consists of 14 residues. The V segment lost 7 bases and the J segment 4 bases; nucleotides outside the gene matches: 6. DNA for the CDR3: TGTGCCAGCACCAAAGGGACAGGGGGGTACGAGCAGTACTTC. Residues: CASTKGTGGYEQYF.

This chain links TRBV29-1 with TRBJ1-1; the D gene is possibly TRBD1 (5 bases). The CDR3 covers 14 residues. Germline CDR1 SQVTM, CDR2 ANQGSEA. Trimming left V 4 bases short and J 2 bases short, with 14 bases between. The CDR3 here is CSVVPRTLNTEAFF. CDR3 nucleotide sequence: TGCAGCGTTGTCCCCAGGACATTAAACACTGAAGCTTTCTTT.

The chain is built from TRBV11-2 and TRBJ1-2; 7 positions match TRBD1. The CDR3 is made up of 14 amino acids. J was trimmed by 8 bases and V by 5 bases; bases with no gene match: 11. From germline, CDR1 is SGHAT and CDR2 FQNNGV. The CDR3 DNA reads TGTGCCAGCAGCCCGCGAACAGGGGCTCGAGGCTACACCTTC. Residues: CASSPRTGARGYTF.

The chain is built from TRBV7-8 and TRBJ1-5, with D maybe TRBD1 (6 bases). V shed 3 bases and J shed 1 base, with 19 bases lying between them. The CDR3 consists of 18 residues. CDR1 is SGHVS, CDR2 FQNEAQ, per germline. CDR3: CASSLSPTGKGSNQPQHF. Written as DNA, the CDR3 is TGTGCCAGCAGCTTGAGCCCTACAGGGAAGGGGAGCAATCAGCCCCAGCATTTT.

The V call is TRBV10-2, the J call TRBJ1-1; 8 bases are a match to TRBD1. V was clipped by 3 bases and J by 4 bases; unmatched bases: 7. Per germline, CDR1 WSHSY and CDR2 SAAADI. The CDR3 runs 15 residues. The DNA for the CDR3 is TGCGCCAGCAGTGACCCCACAGGGGGTGCCACTGAAGCTTTCTTT. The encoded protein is CASSDPTGGATEAFF.

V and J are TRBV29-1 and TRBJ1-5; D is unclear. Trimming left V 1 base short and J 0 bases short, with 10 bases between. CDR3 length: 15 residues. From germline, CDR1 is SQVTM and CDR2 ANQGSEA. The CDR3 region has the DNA TGCAGCGTTGAAGTTCAGGCCGGTAGCAATCAGCCCCAGCATTTT. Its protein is CSVEVQAGSNQPQHF. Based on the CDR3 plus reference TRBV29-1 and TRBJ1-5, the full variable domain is SAVISQKPSRDICQRGTSLTIQCQVDSQVTMMFWYRQQPGQSLTLIATANQGSEATYESGFVIDKFPISRPNLTFSTLTVSNMSPEDSSIYLCSVEVQAGSNQPQHFGDGTRLSIL.

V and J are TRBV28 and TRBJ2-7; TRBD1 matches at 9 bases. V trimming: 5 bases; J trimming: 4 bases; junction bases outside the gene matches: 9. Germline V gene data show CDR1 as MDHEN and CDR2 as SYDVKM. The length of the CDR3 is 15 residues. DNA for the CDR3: TGTGCCAGCAGTGCTTGGGACAGGGTTTTTTACGAGCAGTACTTC. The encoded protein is CASSAWDRVFYEQYF.

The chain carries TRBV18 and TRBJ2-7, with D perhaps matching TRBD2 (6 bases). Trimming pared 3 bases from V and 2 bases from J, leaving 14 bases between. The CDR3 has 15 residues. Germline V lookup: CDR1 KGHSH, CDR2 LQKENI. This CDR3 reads CASSPDAGRTYEQYF. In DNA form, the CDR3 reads TGTGCCAGCTCACCGGACGCCGGGAGAACCTACGAGCAGTACTTC.

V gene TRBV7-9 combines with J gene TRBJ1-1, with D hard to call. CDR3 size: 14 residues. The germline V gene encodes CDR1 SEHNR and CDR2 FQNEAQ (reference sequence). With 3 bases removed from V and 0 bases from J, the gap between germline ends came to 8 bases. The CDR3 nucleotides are TGTGCCAGCAGCTTCTATCCCCTGAACACTGAAGCTTTCTTT. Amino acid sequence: CASSFYPLNTEAFF.

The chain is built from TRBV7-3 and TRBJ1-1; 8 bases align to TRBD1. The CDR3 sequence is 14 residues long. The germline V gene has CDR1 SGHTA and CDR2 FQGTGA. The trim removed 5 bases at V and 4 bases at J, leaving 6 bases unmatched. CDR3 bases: TGTGCCAGCAGCCTTACAGGGGGTCTCACTGAAGCTTTCTTT. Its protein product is CASSLTGGLTEAFF.

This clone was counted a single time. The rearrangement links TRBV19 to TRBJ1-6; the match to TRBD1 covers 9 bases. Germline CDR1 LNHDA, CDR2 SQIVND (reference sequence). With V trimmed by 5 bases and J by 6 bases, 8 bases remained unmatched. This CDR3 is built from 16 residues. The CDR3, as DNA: TGTGCCAGTAGTGCTACAGGGGGCCGGATTAATTCACCCCTCCACTTT. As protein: CASSATGGRINSPLHF.

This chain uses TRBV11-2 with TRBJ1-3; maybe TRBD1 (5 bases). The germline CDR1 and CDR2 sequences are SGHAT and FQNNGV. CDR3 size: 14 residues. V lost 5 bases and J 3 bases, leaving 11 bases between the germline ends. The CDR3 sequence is CASSRGVLGNTIYF. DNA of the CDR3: TGTGCCAGCAGCCGGGGGGTGCTTGGAAACACCATATATTTT.

CDR3 in DNA: TGTGCCAGCAGCGTAGGATTAGACATTAACTATGGCTACACCTTC. This sequence encodes CASSVGLDINYGYTF. This sequence joins TRBV9 and TRBJ1-2; D not certain. The CDR3 extends over 15 amino acids. Germline CDR1 SGDLS, CDR2 YYNGEE. Trimming took off 0 bases at V and 1 base at J, with 10 bases between the two ends.

The CDR3 coding sequence is TGTGCCAGCACTCTCGTACTGGGAGACTTTGCCCAAGCTTTCTTT. Its protein product is CASTLVLGDFAQAFF. The genes are TRBV28 and TRBJ1-1; D gene unclear. The V end lost 7 bases, the J end lost 9 bases, and 24 bases lay between the germline ends. The CDR3 runs 15 residues. Germline CDR1 MDHEN, CDR2 SYDVKM.

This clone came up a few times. This CDR3 reads CASSESGLSYNEQFF. CDR3 nucleotide sequence: TGTGCCAGCTCAGAGTCGGGACTTTCCTACAATGAGCAGTTCTTC. This chain connects TRBV18 to TRBJ2-1; D perhaps matches TRBD2 (6 bases). This CDR3 is built from 15 residues. CDR1 and CDR2 (germline): KGHSH, LQKENI. Trimming stripped 5 bases from V and 1 base from J, with 12 bases between.

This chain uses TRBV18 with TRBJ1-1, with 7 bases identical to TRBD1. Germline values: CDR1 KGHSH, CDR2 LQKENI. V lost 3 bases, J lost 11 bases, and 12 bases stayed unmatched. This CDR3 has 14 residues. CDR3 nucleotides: TGTGCCAGCTCACCTGGTTTACAGGGGAATTTTGCTTTCTTT. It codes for CASSPGLQGNFAFF.

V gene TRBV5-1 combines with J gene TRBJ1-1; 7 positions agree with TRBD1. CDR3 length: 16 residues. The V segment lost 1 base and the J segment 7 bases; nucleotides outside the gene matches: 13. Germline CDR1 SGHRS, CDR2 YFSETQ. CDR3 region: CASSLPPTGEGGEAFF. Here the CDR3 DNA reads TGCGCCAGCAGCTTGCCCCCTACAGGGGAAGGGGGTGAAGCTTTCTTT.

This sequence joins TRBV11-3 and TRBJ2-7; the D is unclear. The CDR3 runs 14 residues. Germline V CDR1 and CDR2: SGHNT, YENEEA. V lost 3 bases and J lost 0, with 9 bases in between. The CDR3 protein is CASSFRHLSYEQYF. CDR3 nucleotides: TGTGCCAGCAGCTTCAGACACCTCTCCTACGAGCAGTACTTC.

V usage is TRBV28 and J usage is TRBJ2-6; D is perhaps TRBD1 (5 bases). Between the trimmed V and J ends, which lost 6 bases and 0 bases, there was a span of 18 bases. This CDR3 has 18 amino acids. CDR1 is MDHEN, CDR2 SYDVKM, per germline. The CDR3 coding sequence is TGTGCCAGCAGGTTAAGGGGATGGGTCAGCTCTGGGGCCAACGTCCTGACTTTC. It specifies CASRLRGWVSSGANVLTF.

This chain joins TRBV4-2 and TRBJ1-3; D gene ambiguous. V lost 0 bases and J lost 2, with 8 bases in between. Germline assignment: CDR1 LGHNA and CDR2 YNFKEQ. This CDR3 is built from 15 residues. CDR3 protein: CASSQDRGTGNTIYF. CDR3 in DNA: TGTGCCAGCAGCCAAGATAGAGGGACTGGAAACACCATATATTTT.

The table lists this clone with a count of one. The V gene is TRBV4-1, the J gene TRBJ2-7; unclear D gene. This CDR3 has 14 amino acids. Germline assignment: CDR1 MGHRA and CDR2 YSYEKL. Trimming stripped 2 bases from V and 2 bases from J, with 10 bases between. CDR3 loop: CASSQTGSPYEQYF. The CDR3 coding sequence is TGCGCCAGCAGCCAAACCGGGTCCCCCTACGAGCAGTACTTC.

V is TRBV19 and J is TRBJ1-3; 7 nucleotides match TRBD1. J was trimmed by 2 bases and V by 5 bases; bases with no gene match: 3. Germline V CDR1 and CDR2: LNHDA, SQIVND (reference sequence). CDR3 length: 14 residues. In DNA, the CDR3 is TGTGCCAGTAGTCTACAGGGGACTGGAAACACCATATATTTT. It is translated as CASSLQGTGNTIYF.

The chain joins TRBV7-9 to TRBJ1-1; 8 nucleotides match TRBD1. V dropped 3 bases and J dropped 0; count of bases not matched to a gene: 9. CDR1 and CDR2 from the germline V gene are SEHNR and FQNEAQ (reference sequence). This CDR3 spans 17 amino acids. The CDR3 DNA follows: TGTGCCAGCAGCTTCTACGGACAGGGAGGGATGAACACTGAAGCTTTCTTT. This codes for CASSFYGQGGMNTEAFF. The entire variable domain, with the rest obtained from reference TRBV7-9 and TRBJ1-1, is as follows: DTGVSQNPRHKITKRGQNVTFRCDPISEHNRLYWYRQTLGQGPEFLTYFQNEAQLEKSRLLSDRFSAERPKGSFSTLEIQRTEQGDSAMYLCASSFYGQGGMNTEAFFGQGTRLTVV.

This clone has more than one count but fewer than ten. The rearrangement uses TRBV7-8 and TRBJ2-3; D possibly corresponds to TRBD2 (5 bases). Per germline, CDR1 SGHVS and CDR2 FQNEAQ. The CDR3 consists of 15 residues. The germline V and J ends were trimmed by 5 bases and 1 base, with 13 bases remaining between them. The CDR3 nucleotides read TGTGCCAGCAGCCCCTTCACCGGGGGCACAGATACGCAGTATTTT. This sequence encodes CASSPFTGGTDTQYF.

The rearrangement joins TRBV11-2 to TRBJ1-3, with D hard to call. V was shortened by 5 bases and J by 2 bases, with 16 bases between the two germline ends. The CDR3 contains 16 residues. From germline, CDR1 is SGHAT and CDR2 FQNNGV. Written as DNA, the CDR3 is TGTGCCAGCAGCCCAGCGGGGAGGGTCCCTGGAAACACCATATATTTT. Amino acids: CASSPAGRVPGNTIYF.